This TCR beta chain was retrieved from a study of T-cell reconstitution after alpha-beta-depleted transplantation in children (dated by TCRdb to 2016 to 2017). The study in broad terms: The study quantitatively tracked T-cell immune reconstitution after TCRalphabeta/CD19-depleted allogeneic hematopoietic cell transplantation in children using TCR repertoire profiling.

The treatment or condition label, read with the paper, signifies: allogeneic hematopoietic cell transplantation with graft depleted of TCRalphabeta T cells and CD19 B cells. The transplant recipients were children given TCRalphabeta/CD19-depleted allogeneic hematopoietic cell grafts. The V and J ends are trimmed by 2 bases and 0 bases, leaving 12 bases between them. The CDR3 sequence holds 16 residues, the cysteine and phenylalanine included. Just the 48-base CDR3 DNA is kept, in frame starting at base 1. The germline V gene yields SGHRS for CDR1 and YFSETQ for CDR2. To prepare the library, PCR was applied. Sequencing relied on an Illumina HiSeq 2500. TCR libraries were prepared with molecular barcoding, using unique molecular identifiers to normalize TCRbeta repertoire quantification. TCRdb passed the public sequencing reads through fastp at Q25 and MiXCR, retaining productive beta sequences. Each entry is one CDR3 protein sequence, shown with its most common DNA and genes. The sample profile shows around 450,000 distinct CDR3 sequences; 43% of them were found once. The leading ten clones occupy approximately 30% of the sample.

The table lists this clonotype with many counts. The clone's antigen remains unknown. Base qualities were left out, and no much larger clone turns up one base away. The full study reports these points: Hyperexpanded clone frequencies declined over subsequent months; after one year, T-cell counts and TCRbeta diversity were mostly attributed to newly produced T cells. The apparently early recovery of alphabetaT-cell counts about two months after transplant reportedly depended on only several hundred rapidly expanded clones that came from non-depleted graft cells. In some patients, the high TCRbeta diversity seen at day 60 was put down to recipient T cells and intrathymic progenitors that had survived conditioning.

The receptor chain draws on TRBV5-1 and TRBJ2-1, and TRBD2 may be the D gene, going by 5 matching bases. The sequences come from PBMCs, collected before TCRalphabeta/CD19-depleted stem cell transplant. The origin of this receptor is a girl under 10 years old with aplastic anemia, due to receive a stem cell transplant. The CDR3 protein is CASSFGVVSSYNEQFF. The sequenced DNA: TGCGCCAGCAGCTTCGGGGTTGTTAGCTCCTACAATGAGCAGTTCTTC.